A selection of T cell receptor beta chains follows, all from one sample in a study of chemoradiotherapy in HPV16-positive cancers. The table came from immunoSEQ multiplex PCR; TCRdb's copy has only in-frame clones and leaves some out. The profile shows 25,000 to 35,000 clones, around 87% of them singletons. The sample here was blood, taken from a patient who underwent chemoradiotherapy. These receptors all stem from a human donor with HPV-associated anogenital cancer. CDR3s include the opening cysteine and the closing phenylalanine or tryptophan. D genes are given only for firm matches. Clone size is not always given. Where it is, it says once, few, many or a class for expanded clones.

d_gene | j_gene | v_gene | abundance | CDR3nt | CDR3aa
. | TRBJ1-3 | TRBV7-9 | . | TGTGCCAGCAGCTCTCCCGGGGCCTTCTCTGGAAACACCATATATTTT | CASSSPGAFSGNTIYF
. | TRBJ2-7 | TRBV5-1 | once | TGCGCCAGCAGCTTGGACGCAGGCACCTACGAGCAGTACTTC | CASSLDAGTYEQYF
. | TRBJ2-7 | TRBV25-1 | . | TGTGCCAGCAGTGACGGGGCCTTAAGGTACTTC | CASSDGALRYF
. | TRBJ1-5 | TRBV10-3 | . | TGTGCCATCAGTGGAGAGGGGGAGGGGAATCAGCCCCAGCATTTT | CAISGEGEGNQPQHF
. | TRBJ2-7 | TRBV10-3 | . | TGTGCCATCAGTGCAGGGGTGACTTCTCGGAACGAGCAGTACTTC | CAISAGVTSRNEQYF
TRBD1 | TRBJ1-5 | TRBV28 | . | TGTGCCAGCAGGGGGGGACAGGGGTCGAGCAATCAGCCCCAGCATTTT | CASRGGQGSSNQPQHF
. | TRBJ1-1 | TRBV7-8 | . | TGTGCCAGCAGCTCCGGGCGGAGCACTGAAGCTTTCTTT | CASSSGRSTEAFF
TRBD1 | TRBJ1-1 | TRBV7-6 | . | TGTGCCAGCAGCCCCGGGACAGGGGAGGGCACTGAAGCTTTCTTT | CASSPGTGEGTEAFF
. | TRBJ2-7 | TRBV4-1 | . | TGCGCCAGCAGCCCACAGGACAGTTCCTCCTACGAGCAGTACTTC | CASSPQDSSSYEQYF
TRBD2 | TRBJ2-1 | TRBV19 | . | TGTGCCAGTAGTGTACCCGGGACTAGCGACCTCTGGAGTTCCTACAATGAGCAGTTCTTC | CASSVPGTSDLWSSYNEQFF
TRBD1 | TRBJ2-5 | TRBV7-9 | . | TGTGCCAGCAGCTTGGTGCTTGGACAGGGGGCTGGGGCCCAGTACTTC | CASSLVLGQGAGAQYF
. | TRBJ2-7 | TRBV28 | . | TGTGCCAGCAGTTTTACCGCTGCGGTGGGCTACGAGCAGTACTTC | CASSFTAAVGYEQYF
. | TRBJ2-5 | TRBV18 | . | TGTGCCAGCTCACCAATAAGGGCGGAGACCCAGTACTTC | CASSPIRAETQYF
. | TRBJ1-1 | TRBV14 | . | TGTGCCAGCAGCCAAGACCTGGACACTGAAGCTTTCTTT | CASSQDLDTEAFF
TRBD2 | TRBJ2-3 | TRBV14 | . | TGTGCCAGCAGCCAAGGGGGGGGTACGCAGTATTTT | CASSQGGGTQYF
TRBD2 | TRBJ2-7 | TRBV29-1 | few | TGCAGCGTGACGCCCGGGCTAGCGGGCCCTACTGAGCAGTACTTC | CSVTPGLAGPTEQYF